These 32 T cell receptor beta chains were all obtained from the same sample, sequenced in a study of blood T cell repertoires in COVID-19. Produced via immunoSEQ multiplex PCR; TCRdb's table is partial and in-frame only. The data show approximately 92,000 clones, with 70% to 85% seen just once and under 30% held by the top ten. The sequenced sample was peripheral blood. The receptors derive from a woman aged 55-69 years in a cohort sampled during active or convalescent COVID-19.

The chain joins TRBV6-5 to TRBJ2-7, with a possible D match to TRBD2 (5 bases). This CDR3 contains 12 residues. With 8 bases removed from V and 0 bases from J, the gap between germline ends came to 8 bases. Germline V gene sequence: CDR1 MNHEY, CDR2 SVGAGI. CDR3 coding DNA: TGTGCCAGCCTAGCACCCTCCTACGAGCAGTACTTC. Translated, it gives CASLAPSYEQYF.

The chain couples TRBV27 to TRBJ2-7; D perhaps matches TRBD1 (6 bases). The CDR3 has 15 residues. V shed 3 bases and J shed 5 bases, with 17 bases lying between them. CDR1 MNHEY and CDR2 SMNVEV come from the germline V gene (reference sequence). The CDR3 bases are TGTGCCAGCAGTTTCCGGCCCCAGGGGCCCCACGAGCAGTACTTC. Protein product: CASSFRPQGPHEQYF.

The chain links TRBV19 to TRBJ1-2; D may be TRBD1 (5 bases). The CDR3 contains 15 residues. V lost 7 bases, J lost 3 bases, and 18 bases lay in between. Germline CDR1 is LNHDA and CDR2 is SQIVND (reference sequence). The CDR3 region has the DNA TGTGCCAGTACCGAGGGCCAGCGGGACTACTATGGCTACACCTTC. This translates into CASTEGQRDYYGYTF.

This clone is a singleton in its sample. Other nucleotide sequences from this sample produce the same CDR3. The genes are TRBV2 and TRBJ1-4; 7 bases align to TRBD1. Trimming at V came to 4 bases and at J to 4 bases, leaving 3 bases not matched to a gene. The germline CDR1 and CDR2 sequences are SNHLY and FYNNEI. CDR3 length equals 14 residues. The CDR3 sequence is CASSGTGRNEKLFF. The CDR3 coding sequence is TGTGCCAGCAGTGGGACAGGCCGTAATGAAAAACTGTTTTTT.

This chain uses TRBV5-1 with TRBJ2-5; no clear D. Germline values: CDR1 SGHRS, CDR2 YFSETQ. Deletions cut 3 bases from V and 4 bases from J, with 13 bases between. This CDR3 has 14 residues. CDR3 DNA sequence: TGCGCCAGCAGCTCCTCCGGTTTGAGAGAGACCCAGTACTTC. Its protein product is CASSSSGLRETQYF.

There are a few counts of this clone. The J gene is TRBJ2-4, the V gene TRBV5-6, with 7 nucleotides matching TRBD1. The CDR3 extends over 17 amino acids. J was trimmed by 1 base and V by 2 bases; bases with no gene match: 9. Germline values: CDR1 SGHDT, CDR2 YYEEEE. CDR3 protein: CASSLRLTGIAKNIQYF. As DNA, the CDR3 is TGTGCCAGCAGCTTACGTCTGACAGGGATTGCCAAAAACATTCAGTACTTC. The complete variable domain, with remaining parts taken from reference TRBV5-6 and TRBJ2-4, reads DAGVTQSPTHLIKTRGQQVTLRCSPKSGHDTVSWYQQALGQGPQFIFQYYEEEERQRGNFPDRFSGHQFPNYSSELNVNALLLGDSALYLCASSLRLTGIAKNIQYFGAGTRLSVL.

The chain joins TRBV27 to TRBJ1-1; TRBD1 aligns across 7 bases. J lost 10 bases, V lost 8 bases, and 10 bases had no gene match. The CDR3 covers 12 residues. The germline CDR1 and CDR2 sequences are MNHEY and SMNVEV (reference sequence). The CDR3 DNA is TGTGCCAGCGGCCTTCACAGGGGTCGAGCTTTCTTT. Translated: CASGLHRGRAFF.

The rearrangement links TRBV10-3 to TRBJ1-2, with TRBD1 matching over 7 bases. CDR3 length: 13 amino acids. V was clipped by 7 bases and J by 8 bases; unmatched bases: 10. CDR1 ENHRY and CDR2 SYGVKD come from the germline V gene. The CDR3 sequence: CAIKSDRVAGYTF. In nucleotides, the CDR3 is TGTGCCATCAAATCAGACAGGGTTGCCGGCTACACCTTC.

J is TRBJ2-3 and V is TRBV9; TRBD2 matches 7 bases. Trimming removed 2 bases from V and 1 base from J; junction bases left unmatched: 10. Germline loops: CDR1 SGDLS, CDR2 YYNGEE. The CDR3 is 17 amino acids. The CDR3 loop is CASSVLPLAERTDTQYF. Here the CDR3 DNA reads TGTGCCAGCAGCGTCCTACCCCTAGCGGAGCGCACAGATACGCAGTATTTT.

At least ten counts were recorded for this clone. J is TRBJ2-7 and V is TRBV20-1, with 8 bases fitting TRBD2. In germline, CDR1 is DFQATT, CDR2 SNEGSKA (reference sequence). After removal of 4 bases from V and 7 bases from J, the junction contained 3 bases not matched to a gene. The CDR3 is 11 amino acids. The chain's CDR3 is CSAKRGREQYF. The CDR3, as DNA: TGCAGTGCTAAGCGGGGGAGGGAGCAGTACTTC.

The chain links TRBV25-1 to TRBJ2-2; TRBD2 matches 8 bases. Germline trimming cut 5 bases from V and 5 bases from J; bases unmatched to any gene: 7. This CDR3 is built from 15 residues. CDR1 is MGHDK and CDR2 is SYGVNS in the germline V gene. The DNA of the CDR3 is TGTGCCAGCAGTACTCCGGGACTAGGGACCGGGGAGCTGTTTTTT. It encodes CASSTPGLGTGELFF.

This chain links TRBV27 with TRBJ2-7; 9 nucleotides align to TRBD1. The CDR3 runs to 14 residues. The germline V gene encodes CDR1 MNHEY and CDR2 SMNVEV (reference sequence). V lost 4 bases and J lost 2; bases outside the gene matches: 3. The CDR3 DNA sequence: TGTGCCAGCAGTTCGTACAGGGGGCCCTACGAGCAGTACTTC. Translation: CASSSYRGPYEQYF.

The rearrangement links TRBV19 to TRBJ2-1; a weak D match, TRBD2 (7 bases). The V and J ends lost 7 bases and 4 bases respectively, with 20 bases between them. The CDR3 consists of 16 residues. Germline V gives CDR1 LNHDA, CDR2 SQIVND (reference sequence). The CDR3 is CASTTGGRGLYNEQFF. For the CDR3, the DNA is TGTGCCAGTACCACGGGGGGCAGGGGACTGTACAATGAGCAGTTCTTC. Complete variable domain (other parts from reference TRBV19 and TRBJ2-1): DGGITQSPKYLFRKEGQNVTLSCEQNLNHDAMYWYRQDPGQGLRLIYYSQIVNDFQKGDIAEGYSVSREKKESFPLTVTSAQKNPTAFYLCASTTGGRGLYNEQFFGPGTRLTVL.

J is TRBJ2-6 and V is TRBV6-5; D may be TRBD1 (5 bases). In germline, CDR1 is MNHEY, CDR2 SVGAGI. CDR3 length equals 15 residues. Trimming cost V 6 bases and J 4 bases, with 13 bases left between them. DNA of the CDR3: TGTGCCAGCAGCCCCGTCAGGGTAGGGGCCAACGTCCTGACTTTC. Its protein is CASSPVRVGANVLTF.

This clone was detected a few times. The chain has TRBV15 and TRBJ1-5, with D perhaps TRBD1 (5 bases). In germline, CDR1 is LNHNV, CDR2 YYDKDF (reference sequence). This CDR3 is 15 amino acids long. The V gene lost 1 base and the J gene lost 7 bases, with 14 bases spanning the gap. In DNA form, the CDR3 reads TGTGCCACCAGCAGAGGTCAGGGTGATTGGCAGCCCCAGCATTTT. Translating it yields CATSRGQGDWQPQHF. Using reference TRBV15 and TRBJ1-5 for the parts outside the CDR3, the full variable domain is DAMVIQNPRYQVTQFGKPVTLSCSQTLNHNVMYWYQQKSSQAPKLLFHYYDKDFNNEADTPDNFQSRRPNTSFCFLDIRSPGLGDTAMYLCATSRGQGDWQPQHFGDGTRLSIL.

The chain uses TRBV6-6 and TRBJ1-2, with a tentative D call TRBD1 (6 bases). Germline-derived CDR1 and CDR2 are MNHNY and SVGAGI (reference sequence). V was clipped by 2 bases and J by 7 bases, with 14 bases between them. The CDR3 is 14 residues long. The CDR3 reads CASSYKQGQSGYTF. CDR3 coding DNA: TGTGCCAGCAGTTACAAACAGGGCCAAAGTGGCTACACCTTC.

This clone has a handful of counts. This sequence joins TRBV5-6 and TRBJ1-6, with a weak D call TRBD1 (5 bases). Germline V lookup: CDR1 SGHDT, CDR2 YYEEEE. V was shortened by 2 bases and J by 0 bases, with 15 bases between the two germline ends. This CDR3 comprises 18 residues. Here the CDR3 reads CASSFVDSQSSYNSPLHF. The CDR3, as DNA: TGTGCCAGCAGCTTCGTTGACAGCCAGAGCTCCTATAATTCACCCCTCCACTTT.

This sequence joins TRBV6-6 and TRBJ1-2; TRBD1 aligns across 7 bases. The V gene end was trimmed by 6 bases and the J gene end by 6 bases; junction bases not matched to a gene: 10. The CDR3 extends over 14 amino acids. Per germline, CDR1 MNHNY and CDR2 SVGAGI (reference sequence). The CDR3: CASSLESGGNGYTF. The CDR3 nucleotides read TGTGCCAGCAGCCTGGAGTCAGGGGGTAATGGCTACACCTTC.

The CDR3 region is CAWSSGVDTDTQYF. For the CDR3, the DNA is TGTGCCTGGAGTTCCGGGGTCGACACAGATACGCAGTATTTT. The chain recombines TRBV30 with TRBJ2-3, with a weak D call TRBD2 (5 bases). V shed 2 bases and J shed 2 bases, with 11 bases lying between them. The CDR3 sequence is 14 residues long. The germline V gene encodes CDR1 GTSNPN and CDR2 SVGIG (reference sequence). The full variable domain, with the rest looked up from reference TRBV30 and TRBJ2-3, is SQTIHQWPATLVQPVGSPLSLECTVEGTSNPNLYWYRQAAGRGLQLLFYSVGIGQISSEVPQNLSASRPQDRQFILSSKKLLLSDSGFYLCAWSSGVDTDTQYFGPGTRLTVL.

The V call is TRBV7-9, the J call TRBJ2-1; possibly TRBD1 for D (5 bases). V was pared by 4 bases and J by 3 bases, with 19 bases between. The V gene's germline CDR1 is SEHNR and CDR2 FQNEAQ (reference sequence). There are 17 residues in the CDR3. This chain's CDR3 is CASSSLGQGLLYNEQFF. DNA for the CDR3: TGTGCCAGCAGCTCCCTTGGGCAGGGTCTTCTCTACAATGAGCAGTTCTTC.

The V and J genes are TRBV6-5 and TRBJ2-1; 12 nucleotides agree with TRBD1. The CDR3 has 15 residues. V lost 6 bases and J lost 6; bases outside the gene matches: 6. CDR1 and CDR2 from the germline V gene are MNHEY and SVGAGI. CDR3 DNA sequence: TGTGCCAGCAGACACCGGGACAGGGGGCTCAATGAGCAGTTCTTC. It translates to CASRHRDRGLNEQFF.

The chain carries TRBV9 and TRBJ2-1, with 7 bases that match TRBD1. V shed 4 bases, J shed 3 bases, and the junction held 4 bases outside the gene matches. This CDR3 is built from 14 residues. CDR1 SGDLS and CDR2 YYNGEE come from the germline V gene. The CDR3 spells CASSLRQGYNEQFF. The CDR3 region has the DNA TGTGCCAGCAGCTTAAGACAGGGCTACAATGAGCAGTTCTTC.

V gene TRBV2 combines with J gene TRBJ2-5, with 9 bases identical to TRBD2. Trimming cost V 4 bases and J 4 bases; bases outside gene matches: 4. In germline, CDR1 is SNHLY, CDR2 FYNNEI. The CDR3 is 14 amino acids. The CDR3 is CASSVGGGAETQYF. The CDR3 nucleotides read TGTGCCAGCAGTGTAGGCGGGGGGGCAGAGACCCAGTACTTC.

The CDR3 reads CASVATGGGYGYTF. Here the CDR3 DNA reads TGTGCCAGCGTAGCGACAGGGGGCGGTTATGGCTACACCTTC. The chain is built from TRBV27 and TRBJ1-2; 10 bases fit TRBD1. CDR3 length: 14 amino acids. With 8 bases clipped from V and 5 bases from J, the junction kept 8 bases outside the gene matches. Germline CDR1 MNHEY, CDR2 SMNVEV (reference sequence).

As concerns this clone: Distinct nucleotide sequences in the sample also encode this CDR3. The V and J genes are TRBV5-1 and TRBJ2-2, with D perhaps TRBD2 (6 bases). From germline, CDR1 is SGHRS and CDR2 YFSETQ. The CDR3 is 15 residues long. Trimming removed 0 bases at V and 4 bases at J, with 10 bases between. CDR3 bases: TGCGCCAGCAGCTTGGTGGCGGGGTCCACCGGGGAGCTGTTTTTT. Translation gives CASSLVAGSTGELFF.

CDR3 region: CAGRTGPETQYF. The CDR3 DNA reads TGTGCCGGACGGACAGGGCCAGAGACCCAGTACTTC. V and J are TRBV2 and TRBJ2-5; 8 nucleotides line up with TRBD1. Trimming removed 11 bases from V and 4 bases from J; junction bases left unmatched: 6. This CDR3 has 12 amino acids. The V gene's germline CDR1 is SNHLY and CDR2 FYNNEI.

The gene calls are TRBV5-1 and TRBJ2-2; D possibly corresponds to TRBD2 (5 bases). This CDR3 contains 15 residues. CDR1 is SGHRS, CDR2 YFSETQ, per germline. The germline V and J ends were trimmed by 0 bases and 7 bases, with 13 bases remaining between them. CDR3 residues: CASSLGPARGGELFF. In nucleotides, the CDR3 is TGCGCCAGCAGCTTGGGGCCAGCCCGGGGCGGGGAGCTGTTTTTT.

The CDR3 bases are TGCGCCAGCAGCTTGTTAAGCGGGGGTAGCACAGATACGCAGTATTTT. Translation gives CASSLLSGGSTDTQYF. The chain combines TRBV5-1 with TRBJ2-3; TRBD2 matches 8 bases. Per germline, CDR1 SGHRS and CDR2 YFSETQ. The CDR3 extends over 16 amino acids. J gave up 0 bases and V 1 base, and 4 bases lay outside the gene matches.

This rearrangement joins TRBV5-5 to TRBJ1-1, with 7 bases that match TRBD1. The V segment lost 0 bases and the J segment 4 bases; nucleotides outside the gene matches: 12. The CDR3 runs 17 residues. CDR1 and CDR2 from the germline V gene are SGHKS and YYEKEE (reference sequence). The CDR3 sequence is CASSLVMVNRGGTEAFF. CDR3 bases: TGTGCCAGCAGCTTGGTAATGGTCAACAGGGGTGGCACTGAAGCTTTCTTT.

The chain employs TRBV6-5 and TRBJ1-6; 8 bases align to TRBD1. J gave up 10 bases and V 10 bases, and 6 bases lay outside the gene matches. This CDR3 is built from 12 residues. CDR1 is MNHEY, CDR2 SVGAGI, per germline. Written as DNA, the CDR3 is TGTGCCACCACAGGGGGTGAATCACCCCTCCACTTT. Translation: CATTGGESPLHF.

This clone was detected only a few times. The V and J genes are TRBV19 and TRBJ1-5, with D uncertain. This CDR3 has 11 amino acids. Germline V lookup: CDR1 LNHDA, CDR2 SQIVND (reference sequence). As DNA, the CDR3 is TGTGGGGCAGGTGGCAATCAGCCCCAGCATTTT. Its protein is CGAGGNQPQHF.

The chain uses TRBV4-1 and TRBJ1-5, with D tentatively TRBD1 (5 bases). CDR3 length: 15 amino acids. V shed 0 bases and J shed 3 bases, with 9 bases lying between them. The germline V gene encodes CDR1 MGHRA and CDR2 YSYEKL. The chain's CDR3 is CASSQDGGINQPQHF. Here the CDR3 DNA reads TGCGCCAGCAGCCAAGATGGGGGGATCAATCAGCCCCAGCATTTT.